This passage covers 21 T cell receptor beta chains from one sample sequenced in a study of T cell clones after liver transplantation. This table comes from immunoSEQ multiplex PCR, and its TCRdb copy is limited to in-frame clones, with some not included. The repertoire includes nearly 55,000 clones, around 85% of them detected once, and 8% to 9.5% sits in the top ten. Source: CD4+ T cells from blood, taken before liver transplant. These receptors were obtained from a human donor who received a liver transplant.

This chain uses TRBV2 with TRBJ2-5, with D perhaps matching TRBD1 or TRBD2 (5 bases each). The CDR3 is 12 amino acids. CDR1 is SNHLY, CDR2 FYNNEI, per germline. The CDR3 bases are TGTGCTTCCCACCGGGACGGGGAGACCCAGTACTTC. Protein sequence: CASHRDGETQYF. The full variable domain, rest sourced from reference TRBV2 and TRBJ2-5, is EPEVTQTPSHQVTQMGQEVILRCVPISNHLYFYWYRQILGQKVEFLVSFYNNEISEKSEIFDDQFSVERPDGSNFTLKIRSTKLEDSAMYFCASHRDGETQYFGPGTRLLVL.

The CDR3 DNA reads TGTGCCAGCAGGGGGGGGACAGGGTACCAAGAGACCCAGTACTTC. Its protein is CASRGGTGYQETQYF. V gene TRBV28 combines with J gene TRBJ2-5, with 9 positions matching TRBD1. The junction had 5 bases not matched to a gene; V was cut back by 6 bases and J by 0 bases. CDR3 length: 15 residues. Per the germline V gene, CDR1 is MDHEN and CDR2 is SYDVKM.

This clone was seen a handful of times. The chain has TRBV27 and TRBJ1-1, with D unresolved. CDR3 length: 13 amino acids. The germline V and J ends were trimmed by 6 bases and 2 bases, with 10 bases remaining between them. Germline V gene sequence: CDR1 MNHEY, CDR2 SMNVEV (reference sequence). In nucleotides, the CDR3 is TGTGCCAGCAGATCTGGAGTCAACACTGAAGCTTTCTTT. It yields the protein CASRSGVNTEAFF.

This clone was counted a single time. The V gene is TRBV18, the J gene TRBJ2-1; D might be TRBD2 (6 bases). Trimming took off 3 bases at V and 2 bases at J, with 14 bases between the two ends. Germline CDR1 reads KGHSH; CDR2 reads LQKENI. This CDR3 contains 16 residues. CDR3 DNA: TGTGCCAGCTCACCCCGGGGGAGCGCCACCTACAATGAGCAGTTCTTC. Amino acids: CASSPRGSATYNEQFF.

The chain has TRBV6-5 and TRBJ1-2; perhaps TRBD1 as D (5 bases). In germline, CDR1 is MNHEY, CDR2 SVGAGI. The germline V and J ends were trimmed by 6 bases and 7 bases, with 21 bases remaining between them. The CDR3 is made up of 15 amino acids. In DNA, the CDR3 is TGTGCCAGCAGACCCCCGGGGGAAAGGCTTCCTGGCTACACCTTC. Translation: CASRPPGERLPGYTF.

V and J are TRBV7-6 and TRBJ2-3; D is perhaps TRBD2 (6 bases). The CDR3 runs 16 residues. Trimming cost V 0 bases and J 0 bases, with 10 bases left between them. The germline CDR1 and CDR2 sequences are SGHVS and FNYEAQ. CDR3 sequence: CASSLASGLSTDTQYF. DNA for the CDR3: TGTGCCAGCAGCTTAGCGTCGGGACTCAGCACAGATACGCAGTATTTT.

The chain links TRBV7-2 to TRBJ2-3; maybe TRBD2 (5 bases). Germline CDR1 is SGHTA and CDR2 is FQGNSA. Trimming left V 4 bases short and J 6 bases short, with 17 bases between. This CDR3 is built from 15 residues. The CDR3 DNA reads as TGTGCCAGCAGCTCGCGGCCTAGCCGCTCTGATACGCAGTATTTT. Its protein product is CASSSRPSRSDTQYF.

The chain carries TRBV6-6 and TRBJ2-7; D ambiguous. The CDR3 contains 14 residues. Trimming cost V 7 bases and J 3 bases, with 16 bases left between them. Germline values: CDR1 MNHNY, CDR2 SVGAGI (reference sequence). CDR3 coding DNA: TGTGCCAGCAATTTGGGGTCGGCGAACTACGAGCAGTACTTC. Translated: CASNLGSANYEQYF.

The J gene is TRBJ2-5, the V gene TRBV5-6; no firm D call. The CDR3 extends over 12 amino acids. Trimming stripped 4 bases from V and 4 bases from J, with 8 bases between. Germline V gene data show CDR1 as SGHDT and CDR2 as YYEEEE. DNA for the CDR3: TGTGCCAGCAGCCGTTCGGGAGAGACCCAGTACTTC. Translation: CASSRSGETQYF.

This clone has a single count. The CDR3 nucleotides read TGTGCCAGCACTCTAGCGGGGGGCCAGAGGTTCTTC. Translating it yields CASTLAGGQRFF. The chain uses TRBV6-1 and TRBJ2-1, with 11 nucleotides matching TRBD2. J was trimmed by 15 bases and V by 7 bases; bases with no gene match: 8. This CDR3 region has 12 residues. From germline, CDR1 is MNHNS and CDR2 SASEGT.

The chain recombines TRBV9 with TRBJ1-2; the D gene is possibly TRBD1 (6 bases). This CDR3 is built from 14 residues. Trimming cost V 3 bases and J 2 bases, with 11 bases left between them. Germline V gives CDR1 SGDLS, CDR2 YYNGEE. For the CDR3, the DNA is TGTGCCAGCAGCGGAATTGACAGGAACTATGGCTACACCTTC. It encodes CASSGIDRNYGYTF.

V gene TRBV15 combines with J gene TRBJ1-5; D is ambiguous. V lost 0 bases and J 7 bases, leaving 7 bases between the germline ends. This CDR3 has 13 residues. Germline loops: CDR1 LNHNV, CDR2 YYDKDF (reference sequence). CDR3 in amino acids: CATSRDSAQPQHF. The CDR3 coding sequence is TGTGCCACCAGCAGAGATTCGGCCCAGCCCCAGCATTTT.

The rearrangement uses TRBV2 and TRBJ2-4; D is possibly TRBD1 (5 bases). CDR1 is SNHLY, CDR2 FYNNEI, per germline. Trimming removed 4 bases at V and 3 bases at J, with 13 bases between. CDR3 length: 15 amino acids. Here the CDR3 reads CASSVGRDGKNIQYF. DNA of the CDR3: TGTGCCAGCAGTGTGGGCAGGGATGGCAAAAACATTCAGTACTTC.

The rearrangement uses TRBV5-1 and TRBJ1-1, with 10 nucleotides matching TRBD1. The trim removed 4 bases at V and 4 bases at J, leaving 4 bases unmatched. Looked up from germline, CDR1 is SGHRS and CDR2 is YFSETQ. This CDR3 has 14 residues. This CDR3 is CASSIGQGGTEAFF. Written as DNA, the CDR3 is TGCGCCAGCAGCATCGGACAGGGGGGCACTGAAGCTTTCTTT. The whole variable domain, remainder taken from reference TRBV5-1 and TRBJ1-1, is KAGVTQTPRYLIKTRGQQVTLSCSPISGHRSVSWYQQTPGQGLQFLFEYFSETQRNKGNFPGRFSGRQFSNSRSEMNVSTLELGDSALYLCASSIGQGGTEAFFGQGTRLTVV.

This rearrangement joins TRBV11-2 to TRBJ1-4; TRBD1 is a possible D gene (6 bases). CDR3 length equals 14 residues. CDR1 is SGHAT and CDR2 is FQNNGV in the germline V gene. V was cut by 3 bases and J by 6 bases, with 11 bases left in between. CDR3 in amino acids: CASSFTGTDEKLFF. The CDR3 DNA reads TGTGCCAGCAGCTTCACAGGGACGGATGAAAAACTGTTTTTT.

This clone was counted a single time. J is TRBJ2-7 and V is TRBV6-5, with 8 nucleotides matching TRBD2. With 1 base clipped from V and 2 bases from J, the junction kept 1 base outside the gene matches. The CDR3 is 14 amino acids. Per the germline V gene, CDR1 is MNHEY and CDR2 is SVGAGI. The CDR3 DNA is TGTGCCAGCAGTTACTTGCGGGGGGCCTACGAGCAGTACTTC. Protein: CASSYLRGAYEQYF.

This clone has just a few counts. The chain combines TRBV2 with TRBJ1-2, with 8 bases aligning to TRBD1. The germline CDR1 and CDR2 sequences are SNHLY and FYNNEI. After removal of 6 bases from V and 1 base from J, the junction contained 7 bases not matched to a gene. The CDR3 has 15 amino acids. CDR3 nucleotide sequence: TGTGCCAGCAGAACCGGACAGGGCGATAACTATGGCTACACCTTC. As protein: CASRTGQGDNYGYTF.

The chain joins TRBV5-6 to TRBJ2-2, with a possible D match to TRBD2 (6 bases). CDR1 SGHDT and CDR2 YYEEEE come from the germline V gene. This CDR3 region has 14 residues. V lost 4 bases, J lost 4 bases, and 11 bases lay in between. CDR3 amino acids: CASSTGLPTGELFF. CDR3 DNA: TGTGCCAGCAGCACCGGACTACCCACCGGGGAGCTGTTTTTT.

CDR3 sequence reads: CASSAGTGGYEQYF. CDR3 nucleotide sequence: TGTGCCAGCAGTGCCGGGACAGGGGGCTACGAGCAGTACTTC. This rearrangement joins TRBV6-1 to TRBJ2-7; 11 nucleotides line up with TRBD1. Germline V gene data show CDR1 as MNHNS and CDR2 as SASEGT. V lost 4 bases and J lost 3; bases outside the gene matches: 2. The length of the CDR3 is 14 residues.

This chain connects TRBV28 to TRBJ2-1, with TRBD2 as a possible D gene (7 bases). The CDR3 is made up of 16 amino acids. CDR1 MDHEN and CDR2 SYDVKM come from the germline V gene. V was cut by 6 bases and J by 7 bases, with 22 bases left in between. CDR3 DNA: TGTGCCAGCAGGATGCCAGGGGAGGGAAGGTGGAATGAGCAGTTCTTC. Amino acids: CASRMPGEGRWNEQFF.

V gene TRBV9 combines with J gene TRBJ1-1; D not resolved. The germline CDR1 and CDR2 sequences are SGDLS and YYNGEE. CDR3 size: 13 residues. V was cut by 5 bases and J by 3 bases, with 11 bases left in between. The CDR3 DNA follows: TGTGCCAGCAGGTCCTTTGGGGACACTGAAGCTTTCTTT. Translated, it gives CASRSFGDTEAFF.